The T cell receptor beta chain described here comes from a study of cytomegalovirus exposure and HLA in healthy donors (dated by TCRdb to 2015 to 2018). About the study as a whole: According to an earlier analysis of around 600 of the donors, about 179 million T cells yielded roughly 100 million unique TCR beta sequences and more than 250 Gb of sequence data. About 280 gigabases of sequencing data and 70 million to 85 million unique TCR sequences were included in an early release covering 550 to 800 HLA-typed donors. Of the 398 genotyped donors, approximately 80% were placed in the genetic ancestry cluster associated with self-reported Caucasian donors. The study aimed to test whether cataloging public T cell receptors could reveal signatures of past pathogen exposure. The T cell repertoires of some 670 subjects were profiled by immunosequencing and related to cytomegalovirus serostatus. A separate validation cohort of roughly 130 different subjects was used in addition to the roughly 640-subject first cohort. To predict cytomegalovirus infection status, the study brought together high-throughput TCR immunosequencing, statistical association of individual TCRs with disease status, and machine learning. In a later analysis, previously published TCR beta repertoires from 670 or so donors were re-analyzed and high-resolution HLA genotyping was added so that TCR occurrence patterns could be studied. Rather than using new phenotypic data, the later analysis identified candidate immune exposures from TCR beta sequences and from how often those sequences occurred across donors. In an earlier analysis of roughly 600 of the donors, high-throughput TCR beta sequencing was used to judge whether each TCR beta V gene segment behaved as functional or pseudogenic. Donor age, sex, ethnicity and CMV serostatus were collected together with the repertoire data. Genome-wide SNP genotypes for about 55% of the 666 donors were used in a later genetic analysis, which treated that subset as a discovery cohort. Every discovery cohort repertoire had been produced on one sequencing platform. Both class I and class II loci were covered by HLA typing, at four-digit resolution. Typing coverage varied by locus: roughly 629-640 donors for A, B, C, DRB1 and DQB1; 522 for DQA1; more than 600 for DPA1; 450 to 480 for DPB1. About five DR-DQ haplotypes were handled as single units for association and clustering, since linkage in the cohort was strong. Across under 500 genotyped donors of the cohort, an average of approximately 240,000 unique TCR beta nucleotide sequences per donor were sequenced, and roughly a sixth of those sequences were non-productive. General study outcomes and caveats: An association between a missense DCLRE1C variant and V-gene and J-gene trimming of TCR beta chains was found in a later genetic analysis and replicated in an independent cohort. According to a later analysis, parvovirus B19, influenza, CMV and Epstein-Barr virus appeared linked to several top co-occurrence clusters. The classifier was reported to diagnose cytomegalovirus status with high specificity and sensitivity in both the original cohort and the validation cohort. In an earlier analysis of approximately 590 of the donors, most TCR beta V segments were observed in productive rearrangements about 87% or about 30% of the time, broadly matching IMGT annotations. This cohort had only TCR beta chains sequenced, and the lack of alpha or paired-chain data limited which features could be detected. The sequencing pipeline was judged likely to have produced a cluster of highly shared sequence variants as a technical artifact. Across donors, most TCR sequences were observed very rarely, whereas some public TCRs were present in many individuals. Because HLA typing was unavailable for some donors at each locus, only the typed subset was used in association tests. It was suggested by the authors that the approach could potentially be generalized to other disease states and immunological phenotypes. A later genetic analysis reported fewer N-insertions in productive TCRs among donors in an Asian-associated ancestry cluster than the roughly 650-donor mean. In a later analysis, most CMV-associated TCR beta chains were found to appear HLA-restricted, with HLA associations seemingly driven largely by CMV exposure. In a later analysis, HLA-associated TCR beta chains were found to be more clonally expanded and to have lower generation probabilities than equally common non-associated chains. A further reported finding was that TCR beta sequences accurately predicted the HLA-A and HLA-B alleles for most subjects in the first cohort. The study listed around 160 TCR beta chains as associated with cytomegalovirus. Presence/absence analyses assumed roughly uniform sequencing depth across donors, an assumption that may not hold. In vitro tests confirmed that a few of the cytomegalovirus-associated TCR beta chains recognize cytomegalovirus antigens. Linkage disequilibrium might explain the correlated functional status among segregating V segments, but an unknown experimental factor could not be excluded. According to a later analysis, TCR association rates differed among HLA loci, with DRB1 alleles showing the most associated TCRs and HLA-C alleles showing the fewest. A later analysis associated about 18,000 TCR beta sequences with specific HLA alleles at a false discovery rate of 0.05. Assigning TCR associations to individual alleles was difficult when HLA alleles, especially DR and DQ, strongly co-occurred. Because counts were too low, roughly 16 rarely observed V segments, including chromosome 9 orphons, were left out of the earlier analysis of about 620 of the donors. CMV serostatus was the only immune exposure information available for the cohort.

Concerning this clone itself: Its antigen target is currently unknown. No base quality information exists; no much larger clone differs at one position.

In total, 500 to 700 healthy bone marrow donors made up the cohort. At the time of sampling, every cohort member was nominally healthy, though immune exposures that went unrecorded were likely present. The donor was CMV seronegative and belonged to the group of around 350 seronegative cohort members. A peripheral blood sample was collected from each donor, and TCR beta sequencing was performed on peripheral blood mononuclear cells. The Qiagen DNeasy Blood Extraction Kit was used to extract genomic DNA from the blood cell samples. Library method: the immunoSEQ multiplex PCR assay. A mixture of 60 forward primers for TCR Vbeta segments and 13 reverse primers for TCR Jbeta segments was used in the multiplex PCR. The CDR3 region of rearranged TCR beta genes was amplified from genomic DNA by a multiplex PCR assay. The amplified TCR beta libraries were sequenced on the Illumina HiSeq System as 87-base-pair reads. Under the source paper's analysis protocol: A later analysis counted about 80 million unique TCR beta chains across the 666 repertoires, and roughly 10 million of these chains were shared by at least two donors. To remove PCR and sequencing errors, raw reads were error-corrected and collapsed into unique sequences using a nearest-neighbor algorithm that merged closely related sequences. CDR3 sequences were aligned to IMGT reference sequences to assign V, D and J gene segments. For a sequence to be retained, a match of at least six nucleotides to both a V gene segment and a J gene segment was required. A rearrangement was called productive if the CDR3 had no stop codons and remained in frame with V and J, and every other rearrangement was called non-productive. CDR3 was defined according to IMGT convention as the region running from the second conserved V-encoded cysteine to the conserved J-encoded phenylalanine. The earlier analysis of about 590 of the donors excluded sequences that lacked an unambiguous match to a single V gene segment. In an earlier analysis of approximately 610 of the donors, V segments were called functional above 56.7% productive rearrangements and were called segregating when the between-donor standard deviation exceeded 5%. A statistical classification framework was developed to diagnose cytomegalovirus status using the catalog of TCR beta chain sequences. V and J gene assignment, in a later analysis, came from comparing TCR nucleotide sequences with IMGT/GENE-DB human TR gene sequences. Using the TCRdist pipeline, a later analysis assigned CDR3 sequences along with most-parsimonious VDJ recombination scenarios. In a later analysis, every TCR beta chain was defined by the combination of its CDR3 amino acid sequence and its V-gene family, and reads without a unique V-gene family were dropped. To address suspected cross-contamination and a sequencing artifact, a later analysis removed around 600 highly shared, low-generation-probability nucleotide sequences. A later analysis calculated a clonal expansion index for each public chain from normalized within-repertoire ranks of inferred template counts. A later analysis computed generation probabilities with a VDJ recombination model fitted to out-of-frame rearrangements, and checked the results against IGoR. Hypergeometric tests were used in a later analysis to score TCR-TCR, TCR-HLA and TCR-CMV co-occurrence, with a repertoire-size bias correction applied to the TCR pairs. To estimate false discovery rates, a later analysis permuted the HLA or CMV assignments 20 times. In a later analysis, co-occurring TCRs were grouped using DBSCAN, with TCRdist sequence similarity added in when clustering inside HLA-allele-positive subsets. For co-occurrence clustering, repertoires with fewer than 30,000 or more than 120,000 public chains were excluded, along with five repertoires with anomalous nucleotide sharing. TCRdb holds this immuneACCESS table with in-frame rearrangements only. Some clones are missing; in checked studies, unresolved V genes explain under half, and the rest has no known cause. V and J calls and clone size are those listed in that table; D and trimming were worked out from the DNA. Counted in this sample were around 100,000 clones; approximately 80% of them appeared once. The top ten hold roughly 0.92% of the sample.

The sequence was obtained from a woman in her thirties in good health and CMV-seronegative. Sequencing used PBMCs.

For the CDR3, the sequence is CASSNPGTGNEQYF. The DNA sequence is as follows: TGTGCCAGCAGTAATCCCGGGACAGGGAACGAGCAGTACTTC. The V and J segments used are TRBV7-6 and TRBJ2-7, with 9 central nucleotides matching TRBD1. Here V drops 6 bases and J drops 5 bases, and the junction holds 8 bases not matched to any gene. CDR1 SGHVS and CDR2 FNYEAQ were looked up in the germline V gene. The CDR3 goes from the cysteine to the phenylalanine over 14 residues. The entry retains the CDR3 DNA only, 42 bases that are in frame from base 1.